Listed below are T cell receptor beta chains from one sample, sequenced in a study of cytotoxic CD8 clonotypes in ibrutinib-treated CLL. Data came from immunoSEQ multiplex PCR; TCRdb stores just in-frame clones and leaves some out. Of roughly 330,000 clones listed, 67% are singletons. The sequencing here drew on PBMCs, taken after 36 months of ibrutinib treatment. Receptors were obtained from a human donor with chronic lymphocytic leukemia. Each CDR3 is given with its conserved first and last residue. The order of the fields is J gene, V gene, clone size, CDR3 protein. Not every row has a clone size; where given, it reads once, few, many or a size class.

TRBJ2-2	TRBV27	NA	CASTPLPGQLFSTGELFF
TRBJ2-5	TRBV12-5	few	CASGLVLRSGSQETQYF
TRBJ1-2	TRBV9	NA	CASSVGAGRVDGYTF
TRBJ2-2	TRBV7-9	NA	CASSLPLPTGELFF
TRBJ1-2	TRBV11-2	NA	CASSPQPYGYTF
TRBJ1-2	TRBV9	few	CASSVVVDGYTF
TRBJ2-7	TRBV2	NA	CASSGAAGRAYEQYF
TRBJ1-5	TRBV29-1	few	CSVATDYSNQPQHF
TRBJ2-7	TRBV19	once	CASSFGQGKGEQYF
TRBJ2-2	TRBV7-2	NA	CASSLVVTIGTGELFF
TRBJ2-3	TRBV19	NA	CASSIWYGDTQYF
TRBJ1-3	TRBV27	NA	CASGPSGNTIYF
TRBJ2-1	TRBV13	NA	CASSKGGSNNEQFF
TRBJ1-2	TRBV4-1	NA	CASSQDRGWGGYTF
TRBJ2-7	TRBV23-1	NA	CASSQRQGRYEQYF
TRBJ2-7	TRBV5-4	NA	CASSLNGVILYEQYF
TRBJ2-3	TRBV13	once	CASSLGRRRDTQYF
TRBJ2-7	TRBV4-1	NA	CASSQDPTLYEQYF
TRBJ2-5	TRBV5-4	NA	CASSFLAGGGETQYF
TRBJ1-2	TRBV19	NA	CASISGNYGYTF
TRBJ2-7	TRBV9	few	CASSADHYEQYF
TRBJ1-1	TRBV5-1	NA	CASSRTGRGTEAFF
TRBJ2-2	TRBV6-1	few	CASSVLAGTGELFF
TRBJ2-1	TRBV2	NA	CAREDLLDNEQFF
TRBJ2-1	TRBV29-1	NA	CSDAVYNEQFF
TRBJ2-3	TRBV18	few	CASSPISGRADTQYF
TRBJ1-2	TRBV2	few	CASSITVGYSVGPEGVHTF
TRBJ1-2	TRBV29-1	once	CSVEQPIGTLGYTF
TRBJ2-7	TRBV4-1	NA	CASSQEEGVEQYF
TRBJ1-6	TRBV5-1	NA	CASSARDRGNSPLHF
TRBJ2-7	TRBV19	NA	CASSTTYEQYF
TRBJ1-1	TRBV27	NA	CASSLNRGATEAFF
TRBJ2-2	TRBV2	NA	CASSLTGTSGGAFGELFF
TRBJ2-7	TRBV5-6	NA	CASSLKHSVPYEQYF
TRBJ1-2	TRBV18	NA	CASSPSTGAEGYGYTF
TRBJ2-3	TRBV29-1	NA	CSVDSSTDTQYF
TRBJ2-5	TRBV5-1	few	CASRNPLGEGLGETQYF
TRBJ2-7	TRBV5-1	NA	CASSSTGAPTYEQYF
TRBJ1-4	TRBV14	NA	CASSQRRLAANEKLFF
TRBJ2-5	TRBV5-4	few	CASSLRREETQYF
TRBJ2-7	TRBV19	NA	CASSPGLVYEQYF
TRBJ2-7	TRBV2	NA	CASSEAGTGPYEQYF
TRBJ2-7	TRBV7-3	NA	CASSSRGGGSYEQYF
TRBJ1-5	TRBV14	NA	CASSQDLVQPQHF
TRBJ2-5	TRBV7-9	NA	CASSQKTGKETQYF